What follows describes a single T cell receptor (beta chain). What this receptor recognizes is not known. No per-base quality is available; no much larger clone lies one base away. The data originate from a study of T cell changes during pregnancy in multiple sclerosis (dated by TCRdb to between 2018 and 2021). Context from the whole study: In women with multiple sclerosis, the researchers looked at how the T cell repertoire shifted as pregnancy progressed.

Receptor amplification or capture employed the immunoSEQ multiplex PCR assay. Held by TCRdb, this immuneACCESS table contains in-frame sequences only and omits some clones. Under half of the omission traces to an unresolved V gene where checked; the cause of the rest is unknown. The sample table holds about 39,000 clones, of which 85% to 95% were seen once. Clones ranked in the top ten supply 0.35% of the sample. Counted from cysteine to phenylalanine, this CDR3 has 15 amino acids. Only the CDR3 part of the read is kept: 45 bases, read in frame from the first base. CDR1 and CDR2 are drawn from the germline V gene: SGHVS, FNYEAQ. V is cut back by 5 bases and J by 3 bases, with 7 bases in the junction unmatched.

The chain is encoded by TRBV7-6 joined to TRBJ2-5, and 9 bases in between align with TRBD1. The clonotype was recovered from a female donor with multiple sclerosis, enrolled in a pregnancy study. The material was CD4+ T cells from peripheral blood mononuclear cells, obtained after pregnancy. The base sequence is TGTGCCAGCAGCGCATCCGGGACAGGGAAAGAGACCCAGTACTTC. The encoded protein is CASSASGTGKETQYF.